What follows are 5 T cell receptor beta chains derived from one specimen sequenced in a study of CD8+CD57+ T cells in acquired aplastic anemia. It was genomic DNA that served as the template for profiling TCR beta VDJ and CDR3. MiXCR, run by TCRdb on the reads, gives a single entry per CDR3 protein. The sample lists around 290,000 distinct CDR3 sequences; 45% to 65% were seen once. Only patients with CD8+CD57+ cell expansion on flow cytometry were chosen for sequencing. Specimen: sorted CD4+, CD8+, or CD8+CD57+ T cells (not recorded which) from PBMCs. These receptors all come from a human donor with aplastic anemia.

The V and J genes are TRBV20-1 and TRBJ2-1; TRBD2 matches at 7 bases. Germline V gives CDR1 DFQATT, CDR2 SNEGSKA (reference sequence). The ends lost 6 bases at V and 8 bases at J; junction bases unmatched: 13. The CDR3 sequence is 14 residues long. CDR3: CSAAGGSRVDEQFF. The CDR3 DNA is TGCAGTGCCGCTGGCGGGAGCCGAGTGGATGAGCAGTTCTTC.

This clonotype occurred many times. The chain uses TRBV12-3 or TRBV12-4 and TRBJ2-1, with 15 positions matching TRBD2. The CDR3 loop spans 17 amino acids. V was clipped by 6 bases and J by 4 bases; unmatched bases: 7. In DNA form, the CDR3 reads TGTGCCAGCAGACCCCCGGGACTAGCGGGAGGTTACAATGAGCAGTTCTTC. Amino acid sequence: CASRPPGLAGGYNEQFF.

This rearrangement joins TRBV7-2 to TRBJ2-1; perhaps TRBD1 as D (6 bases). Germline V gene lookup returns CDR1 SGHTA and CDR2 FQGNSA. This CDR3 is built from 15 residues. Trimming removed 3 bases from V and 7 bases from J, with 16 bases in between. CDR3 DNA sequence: TGTGCCAGCAGCTTGGTTTATACAGGGCGGAATGAGCAGTTCTTC. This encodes CASSLVYTGRNEQFF.

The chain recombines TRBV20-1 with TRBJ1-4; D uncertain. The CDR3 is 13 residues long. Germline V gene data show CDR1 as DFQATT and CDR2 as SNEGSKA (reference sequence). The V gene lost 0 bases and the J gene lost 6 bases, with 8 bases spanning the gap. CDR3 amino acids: CSARDAGDEKLFF. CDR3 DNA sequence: TGCAGTGCTAGAGACGCGGGCGATGAAAAACTGTTTTTT.

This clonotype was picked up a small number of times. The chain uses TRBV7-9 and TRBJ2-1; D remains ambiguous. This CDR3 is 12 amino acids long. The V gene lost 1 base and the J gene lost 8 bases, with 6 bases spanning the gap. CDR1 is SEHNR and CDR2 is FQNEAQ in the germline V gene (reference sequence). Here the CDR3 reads CASSLGADEQFF. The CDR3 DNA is TGTGCCAGCAGCTTAGGTGCGGATGAGCAGTTCTTC.